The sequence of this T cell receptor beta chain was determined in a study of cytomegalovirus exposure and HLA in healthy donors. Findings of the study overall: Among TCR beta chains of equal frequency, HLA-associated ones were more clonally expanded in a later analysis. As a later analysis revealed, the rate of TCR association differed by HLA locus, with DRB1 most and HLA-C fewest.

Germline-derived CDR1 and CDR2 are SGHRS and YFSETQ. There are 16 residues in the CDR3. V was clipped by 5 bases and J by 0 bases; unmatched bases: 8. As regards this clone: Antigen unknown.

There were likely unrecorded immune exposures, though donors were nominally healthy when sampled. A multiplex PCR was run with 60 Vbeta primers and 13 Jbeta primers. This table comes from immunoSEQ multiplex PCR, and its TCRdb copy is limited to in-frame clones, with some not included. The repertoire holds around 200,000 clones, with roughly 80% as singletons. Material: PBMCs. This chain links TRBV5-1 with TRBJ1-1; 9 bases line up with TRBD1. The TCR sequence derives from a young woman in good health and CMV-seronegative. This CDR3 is CASSRRTGEMNTEAFF. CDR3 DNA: TGCGCCAGCAGTCGCAGGACAGGGGAGATGAACACTGAAGCTTTCTTT.